The entry below gives a single T cell receptor (beta chain) sequence along with its context. Its antigen is unidentified. The entry originates in a study of T cell responses to AZD1222 COVID-19 vaccine. Study-wide results and limits: White British people made up most donors, females outnumbered males, and clonal diversity was possibly underestimated. Once two AZD1222 doses were given, Spike-specific TCR breadth and depth went up. Spike was spanned by vaccine-associated CD4 TCRs, with dominance at 160-218 and 743-854.

Second doses that came at about 4 or about 12 weeks were put together. The V end lost 6 bases, the J end lost 0 bases, and 12 bases lay between the germline ends. Germline-derived CDR1 and CDR2 are MDHEN and SYDVKM. The CDR3 runs to 15 residues. This table comes from immunoSEQ multiplex PCR, and its TCRdb copy is limited to in-frame clones, with some not included. The sample carries 45,000 or so clones, roughly 89% recorded once. The sequencing here drew on peripheral blood, taken 28 days after the second AZD1222 dose. This clonotype was sampled from an adult who received the AZD1222 COVID-19 vaccine. The rearrangement joins TRBV28 to TRBJ1-5; D uncertain. The CDR3 region is CASSPPLSSNQPQHF. The CDR3 region has the DNA TGTGCCAGCAGCCCTCCCCTCTCTAGCAATCAGCCCCAGCATTTT.